The 20 T cell receptor beta chains below all came from one sample that was sequenced in a study of response to subunit inactivated influenza vaccine. MiXCR, run by TCRdb on the RT-PCR reads, gives a single entry per CDR3 protein. The sample contains just over 300,000 distinct CDR3 sequences, roughly a fifth of which appear only once. The material was PBMCs from blood, obtained less than 22 months after vaccination. All receptors come from a man aged 50-75 years who received an inactivated influenza vaccine.

This sequence joins TRBV6-1 and TRBJ1-6; 8 bases line up with TRBD1. The CDR3 covers 15 residues. Germline lookup yields CDR1 MNHNS and CDR2 SASEGT. J was trimmed by 2 bases and V by 6 bases; bases with no gene match: 3. The CDR3 protein is CASRRGQAYNSPLHF. CDR3 bases: TGTGCCAGCAGACGGGGACAGGCCTATAATTCACCCCTCCACTTT.

As concerns this clonotype: A read error may explain this, as a much larger clone is one base away. V and J are TRBV7-9 and TRBJ1-5; D call uncertain. In germline, CDR1 is SEHNR, CDR2 FQNEAQ (reference sequence). This CDR3 spans 13 amino acids. The CDR3: CASSWGANQPQRF. The CDR3 coding sequence is TGTGCCAGCAGTTGGGGAGCGAATCAGCCCCAGCGTTTT. The entire variable domain, with the rest obtained from reference TRBV7-9 and TRBJ1-5, is as follows: DTGVSQNPRHKITKRGQNVTFRCDPISEHNRLYWYRQTLGQGPEFLTYFQNEAQLEKSRLLSDRFSAERPKGSFSTLEIQRTEQGDSAMYLCASSWGANQPQRFGDGTRLSIL.

This clonotype has a count of ten or more. V usage is TRBV7-9 and J usage is TRBJ1-4; 8 bases are a match to TRBD1. In germline, CDR1 is SEHNR, CDR2 FQNEAQ (reference sequence). This CDR3 is 15 amino acids long. Trimming at V came to 4 bases and at J to 6 bases, leaving 7 bases not matched to a gene. CDR3 bases: TGTGCCAGCAGCTGGGGACAGGTTAAGGATGAAAAACTGTTTTTT. Translating gives CASSWGQVKDEKLFF.

The V and J genes are TRBV20-1 and TRBJ2-7, with TRBD2 matching 7 bases. Unmatched junction bases numbered 4, after V lost 7 bases and J lost 1 base. This CDR3 region has 12 residues. Per germline, CDR1 DFQATT and CDR2 SNEGSKA (reference sequence). CDR3 sequence: CSVQAGSYEQYF. CDR3 sequence (DNA): TGCAGTGTCCAAGCGGGATCCTACGAGCAGTACTTC.

V gene TRBV28 combines with J gene TRBJ2-2; D remains ambiguous. The germline V gene encodes CDR1 MDHEN and CDR2 SYDVKM. The CDR3 covers 14 residues. Trimming took 3 bases from V and 4 from J, leaving 9 bases between them. CDR3 amino acids: CASSFPVSTGELFF. DNA for the CDR3: TGTGCCAGCAGTTTTCCAGTCAGCACCGGGGAGCTGTTTTTT. The entire variable domain, with the rest obtained from reference TRBV28 and TRBJ2-2, is as follows: DVKVTQSSRYLVKRTGEKVFLECVQDMDHENMFWYRQDPGLGLRLIYFSYDVKMKEKGDIPEGYSVSREKKERFSLILESASTNQTSMYLCASSFPVSTGELFFGEGSRLTVL.

This clonotype was counted a few times. This sequence joins TRBV7-9 and TRBJ1-5; 7 positions match TRBD1. This CDR3 spans 16 amino acids. CDR1 SEHNR and CDR2 FQNEAQ come from the germline V gene (reference sequence). With 5 bases clipped from V and 0 bases from J, the junction kept 7 bases outside the gene matches. CDR3: CASSPGTASSNQPQHF. The CDR3 nucleotides are TGTGCCAGCAGCCCCGGGACAGCCAGTAGCAATCAGCCCCAGCATTTT.

The chain uses TRBV7-9 and TRBJ2-3; TRBD1 matches at 12 bases. Germline values: CDR1 SEHNR, CDR2 FQNEAQ (reference sequence). V shed 5 bases and J 5 bases; nucleotides not matched to a gene: 8. The CDR3 covers 16 residues. CDR3 protein: CASSPRDRGLVDTQYF. In DNA, the CDR3 is TGTGCCAGCAGCCCCCGGGACAGGGGGCTCGTAGATACGCAGTATTTT.

This chain uses TRBV9 with TRBJ2-1; 7 positions agree with TRBD2. The CDR3 contains 14 residues. The V gene end was trimmed by 4 bases and the J gene end by 6 bases; junction bases not matched to a gene: 7. Germline CDR1 and CDR2: SGDLS and YYNGEE. The CDR3 reads CASSFGEGRNEQFF. The DNA of the CDR3 is TGTGCCAGCAGCTTCGGGGAGGGCCGCAATGAGCAGTTCTTC.

This chain joins TRBV7-2 and TRBJ2-7; D tentatively reads TRBD1 or TRBD2 (5 bases each). V was shortened by 2 bases and J by 4 bases, with 18 bases between the two germline ends. CDR3 size: 16 residues. Germline CDR1 reads SGHTA; CDR2 reads FQGNSA. The CDR3 protein is CASSLIYGLRGYEQYF. The CDR3 coding sequence is TGTGCCAGCAGCTTAATATATGGGTTGAGGGGTTACGAGCAGTACTTC.

The chain carries TRBV5-1 and TRBJ2-1, with unresolved D. CDR1 and CDR2 from the germline V gene are SGHRS and YFSETQ. Trimming shortened V by 4 bases and J by 0 bases, and 11 bases separated the two germline ends. The CDR3 has 15 residues. As DNA, the CDR3 is TGCGCCAGCAGCCTCACGATGAGCTCCTACAATGAGCAGTTCTTC. This encodes CASSLTMSSYNEQFF.

This clonotype was detected a few times. The chain is built from TRBV10-3 and TRBJ2-4; 7 nucleotides line up with TRBD1. V shed 6 bases and J 6 bases; nucleotides not matched to a gene: 2. Germline CDR1 reads ENHRY; CDR2 reads SYGVKD. The CDR3 is 12 amino acids. The CDR3 protein is CAISGTANIQYF. The CDR3 DNA reads TGTGCCATCAGCGGGACAGCAAACATTCAGTACTTC.

This clonotype was counted at least ten times. The chain combines TRBV6-5 with TRBJ1-4; maybe TRBD1 (5 bases). The CDR3 contains 17 residues. Germline V CDR1 and CDR2: MNHEY, SVGAGI. V was clipped by 2 bases and J by 7 bases, with 20 bases between them. The CDR3 sequence is CASSYGPHGGSPEKLFF. CDR3 nucleotides: TGTGCCAGCAGTTACGGCCCTCATGGGGGGTCCCCTGAAAAACTGTTTTTT.

The table lists this clonotype with a few counts. The V gene is TRBV5-1, the J gene TRBJ2-3, with 9 positions matching TRBD2. CDR3 size: 14 residues. The junction had 4 bases not matched to a gene; V was cut back by 3 bases and J by 5 bases. Germline V gene lookup returns CDR1 SGHRS and CDR2 YFSETQ. CDR3 in amino acids: CASSSGLALDTQYF. CDR3 bases: TGCGCCAGCAGCTCCGGACTAGCGTTAGATACGCAGTATTTT.

The gene calls are TRBV24-1 and TRBJ2-7; 7 bases fit TRBD1. CDR1 and CDR2 from the germline V gene are KGHDR and SFDVKD. This CDR3 spans 14 amino acids. After removal of 0 bases from V and 9 bases from J, the junction contained 7 bases not matched to a gene. The CDR3 spells CATSDLRQGHRQYF. CDR3 nucleotides: TGTGCCACCAGTGATTTGCGACAGGGTCACCGGCAGTACTTC.

This clonotype has ten or more counts. The V and J genes are TRBV4-2 and TRBJ1-5; D is ambiguous. This CDR3 has 16 amino acids. Germline-derived CDR1 and CDR2 are LGHNA and YNFKEQ. V lost 0 bases, J lost 2 bases, and 11 bases lay in between. CDR3 sequence reads: CASSQDSAGGNQPQHF. CDR3 coding DNA: TGTGCCAGCAGCCAAGATTCAGCCGGGGGCAATCAGCCCCAGCATTTT.

The chain combines TRBV3-1 with TRBJ2-2; perhaps D is TRBD1 or TRBD2 (5 bases each). This CDR3 has 12 residues. Germline V gene sequence: CDR1 LGHDT, CDR2 YNNKEL (reference sequence). V was cut by 3 bases and J by 7 bases, with 6 bases left in between. CDR3 DNA sequence: TGTGCCAGCAGCCAGGGGGACGGGGAGCTGTTTTTT. Protein: CASSQGDGELFF.

The chain combines TRBV21-1 with TRBJ1-1; TRBD1 reflects the table's D call only, with no check against the DNA. TRBV21-1 represents a pseudogene. The CDR3 runs 16 residues. The CDR3 coding sequence is TGTGCCAGCAGCAAGCTCGCCAGGGGAAAGAACACTGAAGCTTTCTTT. Translation gives CASSKLARGKNTEAFF.

In nucleotides, the CDR3 is TGCGCCAGCAGCCAAGATGATAGCGGGAGAGGCCCAGATACGCAGTATTTT. Translated: CASSQDDSGRGPDTQYF. V is TRBV4-3 and J is TRBJ2-3; 9 bases are a match to TRBD2. CDR1 and CDR2 (germline): LGHNA, YSLEER. CDR3 length equals 17 residues. J was trimmed by 4 bases and V by 0 bases; bases with no gene match: 8.

In this sample, this clonotype turned up a few times. The V and J genes are TRBV12-3 or TRBV12-4 and TRBJ1-5, with D unclear. Trimming took off 4 bases at V and 1 base at J, with 8 bases between the two ends. The CDR3 consists of 14 residues. CDR3 loop: CASSYGLSNQPQHF. The CDR3 region has the DNA TGTGCCAGCAGTTACGGCCTAAGCAATCAGCCCCAGCATTTT.

V gene TRBV20-1 combines with J gene TRBJ2-1; no clear D. Trimming took off 3 bases at V and 5 bases at J, with 8 bases between the two ends. Germline assignment: CDR1 DFQATT and CDR2 SNEGSKA (reference sequence). CDR3 length: 12 amino acids. CDR3 residues: CSASPVHNEQFF. CDR3 nucleotide sequence: TGCAGTGCTAGTCCAGTCCACAATGAGCAGTTCTTC.